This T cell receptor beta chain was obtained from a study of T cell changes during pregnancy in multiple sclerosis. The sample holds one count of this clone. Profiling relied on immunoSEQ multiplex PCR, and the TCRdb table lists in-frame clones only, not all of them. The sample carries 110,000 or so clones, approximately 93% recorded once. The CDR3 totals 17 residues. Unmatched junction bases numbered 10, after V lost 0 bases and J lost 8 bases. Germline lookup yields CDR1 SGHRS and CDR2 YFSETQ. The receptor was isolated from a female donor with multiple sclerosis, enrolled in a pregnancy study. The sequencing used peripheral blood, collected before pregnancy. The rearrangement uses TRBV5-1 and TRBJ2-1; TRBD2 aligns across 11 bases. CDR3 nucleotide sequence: TGCGCCAGCAGCTTGGAAGCTAGCGGGGGGTCCTGGGATGAGCAGTTCTTC. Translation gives CASSLEASGGSWDEQFF.